Listed below are T cell receptor beta chains from one sample, sequenced in a study of regulatory T cells in long-lasting Graves disease. TCRdb re-derived calls from the multiplex PCR reads in MiXCR, one entry per CDR3 protein. Of 250,000 to 300,000 distinct CDR3 sequences in the sample, approximately 18% are singletons; the top ten hold 14%. This sample also belongs to another study, concerning T cells in Graves' hyperthyroidism and ophthalmopathy.

Specimen: peripheral blood mononuclear cells (PBMCs), collected at new diagnosis, from a patient treated with antithyroid drugs. The receptor set was obtained from a woman between 25 and 40 years old with Graves disease. Both conserved end residues are part of each CDR3. D genes are given only for firm matches. Where a row states a size, it is once, few, many or the class of an expanded clone; other rows omit it.

d_call	j_call	v_call	clone_size	cdr3_nt	cdr3_aa
TRBD1	TRBJ2-3	TRBV12-3/TRBV12-4	NA	TGTGCCAGCAGAGGGCCGATGGGACAGAGAGAAACCACAGATACGCAGTATTTT	CASRGPMGQRETTDTQYF
NA	TRBJ2-1	TRBV6-2/TRBV6-3	many	TGTGCCAGCAGCCACGATTCGTTGGTCTACAATGAGCAGTTCTTC	CASSHDSLVYNEQFF
TRBD1	TRBJ1-1	TRBV7-9	once	TGTGCCAGCACGGGACAGGGGTCCTCCACTGAAGCTTTCTTT	CASTGQGSSTEAFF
TRBD1	TRBJ2-3	TRBV7-9	few	TGTGCCAGCAGCCGCGGACAGGATGTCACAGATACGCAGTATTTT	CASSRGQDVTDTQYF
TRBD1	TRBJ1-2	TRBV2	many	TGTGCCAGCAGTGACGACAGGGAGACATGGTATGGCTACACCTTC	CASSDDRETWYGYTF
TRBD1	TRBJ1-3	TRBV12-3/TRBV12-4	many	TGTGCCAGCAGTTTAGACAGGGGACACACCATATATTTT	CASSLDRGHTIYF
NA	TRBJ2-1	TRBV18	many	TGTGCCAGCTCACCACTTGGGGATGAGGGGCCTGCCTACAATGAGCAGTTCTTC	CASSPLGDEGPAYNEQFF
NA	TRBJ1-1	TRBV29-1	many	TGCAGCGTTGATGGGTTGGGCGGCTTTGAAGCTTTCTTT	CSVDGLGGFEAFF
NA	TRBJ2-7	TRBV12-3/TRBV12-4	NA	TGTGCCAGCAGCGCCGGGACCGGACACGGGCAGTACTTC	CASSAGTGHGQYF
NA	TRBJ1-2	TRBV20-1	many	TGCAGTGCTGGGGCGACGACAGGAGGGTATGGCTACACCTTC	CSAGATTGGYGYTF
TRBD1	TRBJ1-5	TRBV6-1	many	TGTGCCAGCAGACAGGGGGGGAGCAATCAGCCCCAGCATTTT	CASRQGGSNQPQHF
NA	TRBJ1-4	TRBV2	many	TGTGCCAGCAGTGAAGGCAATCCTAGCGACTTTAAGGGGCAGGCTTTT	CASSEGNPSDFKGQAF
NA	TRBJ1-2	TRBV24-1	many	TGTGCCACCTGTCCGACAAACTATGGCTACACCTTC	CATCPTNYGYTF
NA	TRBJ2-6	TRBV12-3/TRBV12-4	NA	TGTGCCAGCAGTGACGGGACTCGGACTGGGGCCAACGTCCTGACTTTC	CASSDGTRTGANVLTF
NA	TRBJ1-2	TRBV7-9	many	TGTGCCAGCAGCTTAGAGCAGGGTGGCTACACCTTC	CASSLEQGGYTF
TRBD1	TRBJ1-2	TRBV2	many	TGTGCCAGCAGTGGACAGGGATGGGGTGGCTACACCTTC	CASSGQGWGGYTF
TRBD1	TRBJ1-1	TRBV2	many	TGTGCCAGCAGGGAGGGGACAGCGTCCACTGAAGCTTTCTTT	CASREGTASTEAFF
NA	TRBJ1-2	TRBV29-1	many	TGCAGCGTTGAACAGGGCCATGGCTACACCTTC	CSVEQGHGYTF
NA	TRBJ2-1	TRBV7-8	many	TGTGCCAGCAGCTTAAGGTTCAGGGAGAATGAGCAGTTCTTC	CASSLRFRENEQFF
NA	TRBJ2-5	TRBV15	many	TGTGCCACAATACAGGGAGCGGGAGAGACCCAGTACTTC	CATIQGAGETQYF
NA	TRBJ1-5	TRBV6-1	many	TGTGCCAGCAGTGGGGCAGGAAGCAATCAGCCCCAGCATTTT	CASSGAGSNQPQHF
NA	TRBJ2-7	TRBV18	NA	TGTGCCAGCTCACCACTACACGGCTCGGACGAGCAGTACTTC	CASSPLHGSDEQYF
NA	TRBJ1-1	TRBV19	few	TGTGCCAGTAGTACAGGAATAATGAACACTGAAGCTTTCTTT	CASSTGIMNTEAFF
NA	TRBJ2-7	TRBV13	many	TGTGCCAGCAGCTTAAGCACGAGGGGTTCCTACGAGCAGTACTTC	CASSLSTRGSYEQYF
NA	TRBJ1-1	TRBV2	many	TGTGCCAGCAGTGGAAGGGGCGCGAACACTGAAGCTTTCTTT	CASSGRGANTEAFF
NA	TRBJ1-2	TRBV7-2	NA	TGTGCCAGCAGCAACCGGGACCAGGGCTACACCTTC	CASSNRDQGYTF
TRBD1	TRBJ2-1	TRBV11-2	once	TGTGCCAGCAGCTTAACCCACAGGGGACACCACAATGAGCAGTTCTTC	CASSLTHRGHHNEQFF
TRBD2	TRBJ2-1	TRBV2	many	TGTGCCAGCAGTGGGACTAGTCTTGAGCAGTTCTTC	CASSGTSLEQFF
NA	TRBJ1-2	TRBV27	many	TGTGCCAGCAGTGGAGGAGGGACACATAACTATGGCTACACCTTC	CASSGGGTHNYGYTF
NA	TRBJ1-5	TRBV19	few	TGTGCCAGTAGCTGGGGGGTCGTTAGCAATCAGCCCCAGCATTTT	CASSWGVVSNQPQHF
NA	TRBJ1-2	TRBV5-5	many	TGCGCCAGCAGCCAAGGGAGGGTGACCTCCCTTACTAACTATGGCTACACCTTC	CASSQGRVTSLTNYGYTF
TRBD1	TRBJ1-5	TRBV3-1	many	TGTGCCAGCAGCCAAGTACCAGGGGGAAATCAGCCCCAGCATTTT	CASSQVPGGNQPQHF
NA	TRBJ2-5	TRBV5-6	many	TGTGCCAGCAGCTCGGACAGCCCTCAAGAGACCCAGTACTTC	CASSSDSPQETQYF
NA	TRBJ1-3	TRBV9	many	TGTGCCAGCAGCGTCCAGGGCTCTGGAAACACCATATATTTT	CASSVQGSGNTIYF
NA	TRBJ2-1	TRBV28	NA	TGTGCCAGCAGCCAGAGGCCCGTTGGGGGTGGGGATGAGCAGTTCTTC	CASSQRPVGGGDEQFF
TRBD1	TRBJ1-2	TRBV9	NA	TGTGCCAGCAGCGCTGCACGACAGGGGGCAAACTATGGCTACACCTTC	CASSAARQGANYGYTF
NA	TRBJ1-1	TRBV4-1	many	TGCGCCAGCAGCCAATATCGGAGCGGGGGTACTGAAGCTTTCTTT	CASSQYRSGGTEAFF
NA	TRBJ2-7	TRBV19	few	TGTGCCAGTAGTATCGCAGGGCGAAGAGAGCAGTACTTC	CASSIAGRREQYF
NA	TRBJ2-1	TRBV5-5	NA	TGTGCCAGCAGCGCCGCTCGGAATGAGCAGTTCTTC	CASSAARNEQFF
NA	TRBJ1-2	TRBV9	few	TGTGCCAGCAGCGACCCGTCTGGCTATGGCTACACCTTC	CASSDPSGYGYTF
TRBD1	TRBJ1-1	TRBV19	many	TGTGCCAGTACAAGGGGGCTAGGCACTGAAGCTTTCTTT	CASTRGLGTEAFF
TRBD1	TRBJ1-2	TRBV5-5	many	TGTGCCAGCAGCTTTTCAGGGGGCCCGGCTATATACACCTTC	CASSFSGGPAIYTF
NA	TRBJ2-7	TRBV27	NA	TGTGCCAGCAGCGGGGAGGGGGTGGACGAGCAGTACTTC	CASSGEGVDEQYF
TRBD1	TRBJ2-7	TRBV4-1	many	TGCGCCAGCAGCCAATTGACAGGGAAGTTTTTCGAGCAGTACTTC	CASSQLTGKFFEQYF